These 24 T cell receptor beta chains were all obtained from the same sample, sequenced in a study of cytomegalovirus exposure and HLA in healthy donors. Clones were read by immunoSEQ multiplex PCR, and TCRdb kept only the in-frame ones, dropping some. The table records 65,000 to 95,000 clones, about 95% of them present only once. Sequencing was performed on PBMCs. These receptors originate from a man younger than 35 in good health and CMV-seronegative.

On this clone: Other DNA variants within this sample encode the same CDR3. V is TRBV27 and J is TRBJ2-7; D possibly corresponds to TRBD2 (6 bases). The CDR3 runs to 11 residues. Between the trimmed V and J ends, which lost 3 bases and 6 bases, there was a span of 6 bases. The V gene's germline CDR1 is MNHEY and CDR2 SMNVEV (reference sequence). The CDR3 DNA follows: TGTGCCAGCAGTTTGGGGGGCGAGCAGTACTTC. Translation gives CASSLGGEQYF.

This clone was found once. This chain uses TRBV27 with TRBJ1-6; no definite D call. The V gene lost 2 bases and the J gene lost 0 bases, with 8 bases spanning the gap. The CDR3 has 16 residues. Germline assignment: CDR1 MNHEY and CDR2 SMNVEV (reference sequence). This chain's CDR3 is CASSLAVPSYNSPLHF. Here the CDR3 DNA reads TGTGCCAGCAGTTTAGCAGTTCCCTCCTATAATTCACCCCTCCACTTT.

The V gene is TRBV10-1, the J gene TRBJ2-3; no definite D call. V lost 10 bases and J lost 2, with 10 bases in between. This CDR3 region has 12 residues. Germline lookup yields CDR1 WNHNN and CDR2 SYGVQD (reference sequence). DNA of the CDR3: TGCGCCACCAAAGACAACACAGATACGCAGTATTTT. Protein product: CATKDNTDTQYF.

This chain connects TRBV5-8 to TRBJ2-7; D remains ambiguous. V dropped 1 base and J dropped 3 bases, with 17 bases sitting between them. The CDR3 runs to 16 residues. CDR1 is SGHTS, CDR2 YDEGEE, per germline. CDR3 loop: CASSLTMSKSLYEQYF. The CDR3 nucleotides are TGTGCCAGCAGCTTGACCATGAGTAAATCCCTCTACGAGCAGTACTTC.

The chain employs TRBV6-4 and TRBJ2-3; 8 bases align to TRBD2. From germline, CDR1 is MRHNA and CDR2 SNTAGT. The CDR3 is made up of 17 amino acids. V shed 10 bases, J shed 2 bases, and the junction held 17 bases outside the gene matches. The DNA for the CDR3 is TGTGCCACTGCAGCGGGGGCCCACGATTTTAACACAGATACGCAGTATTTT. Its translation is CATAAGAHDFNTDTQYF.

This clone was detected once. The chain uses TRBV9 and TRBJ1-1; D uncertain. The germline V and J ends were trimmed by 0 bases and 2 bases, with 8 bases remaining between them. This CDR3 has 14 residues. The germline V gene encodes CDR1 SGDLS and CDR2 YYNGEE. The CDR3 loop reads CASSVAGRNTEAFF. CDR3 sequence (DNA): TGTGCCAGCAGCGTAGCTGGGAGAAACACTGAAGCTTTCTTT.

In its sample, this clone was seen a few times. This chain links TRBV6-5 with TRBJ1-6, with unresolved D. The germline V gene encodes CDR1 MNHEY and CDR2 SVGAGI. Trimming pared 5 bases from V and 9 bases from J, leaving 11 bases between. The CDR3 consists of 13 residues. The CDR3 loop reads CASSRGRTSPLHF. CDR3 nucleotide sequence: TGTGCCAGCAGTCGAGGGAGGACTTCACCCCTCCACTTT.

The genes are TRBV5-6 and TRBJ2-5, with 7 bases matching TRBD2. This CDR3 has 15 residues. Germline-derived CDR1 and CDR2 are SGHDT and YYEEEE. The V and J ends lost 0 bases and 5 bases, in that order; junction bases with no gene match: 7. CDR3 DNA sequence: TGTGCCAGCAGCTTGGGGCGGGGGTGGATGGAGACCCAGTACTTC. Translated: CASSLGRGWMETQYF.

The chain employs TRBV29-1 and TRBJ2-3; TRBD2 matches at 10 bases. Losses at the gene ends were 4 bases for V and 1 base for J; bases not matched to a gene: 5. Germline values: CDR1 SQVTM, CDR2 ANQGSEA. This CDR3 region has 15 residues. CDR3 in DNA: TGCAGCGTTGCCCGGACTAGCGGACGCACAGATACGCAGTATTTT. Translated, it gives CSVARTSGRTDTQYF.

CDR3 loop: CASSLDGGPNVLTF. As DNA, the CDR3 is TGCGCCAGCAGCTTGGATGGGGGCCCCAACGTCCTGACTTTC. The V and J genes are TRBV5-1 and TRBJ2-6; D possibly corresponds to TRBD1 (6 bases). Looked up from germline, CDR1 is SGHRS and CDR2 is YFSETQ. The CDR3 spans 14 residues. Trimming pared 0 bases from V and 8 bases from J, leaving 9 bases between.

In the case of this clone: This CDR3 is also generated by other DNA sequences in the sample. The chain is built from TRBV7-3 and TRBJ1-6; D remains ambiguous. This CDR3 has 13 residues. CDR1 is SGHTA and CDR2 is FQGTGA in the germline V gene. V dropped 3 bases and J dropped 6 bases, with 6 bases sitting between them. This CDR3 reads CASSFGVNSPLHF. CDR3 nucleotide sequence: TGTGCCAGCAGCTTCGGAGTTAATTCACCCCTCCACTTT.

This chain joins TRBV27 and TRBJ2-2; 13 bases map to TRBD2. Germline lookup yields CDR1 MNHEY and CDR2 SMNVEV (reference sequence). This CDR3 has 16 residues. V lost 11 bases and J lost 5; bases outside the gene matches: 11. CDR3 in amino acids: CAASQGLAGVTGELFF. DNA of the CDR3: TGTGCCGCTTCACAAGGACTAGCGGGGGTGACCGGGGAGCTGTTTTTT.

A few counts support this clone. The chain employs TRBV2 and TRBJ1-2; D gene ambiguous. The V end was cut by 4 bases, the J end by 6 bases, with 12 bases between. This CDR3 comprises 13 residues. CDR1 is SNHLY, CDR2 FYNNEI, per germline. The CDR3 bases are TGTGCCAGCAGTGGGGCGGGAATTAATGGCTACACCTTC. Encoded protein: CASSGAGINGYTF.

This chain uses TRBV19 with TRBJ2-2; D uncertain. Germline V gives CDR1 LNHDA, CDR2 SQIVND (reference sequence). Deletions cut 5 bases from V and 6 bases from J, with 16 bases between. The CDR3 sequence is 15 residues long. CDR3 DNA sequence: TGTGCCAGTAGTGGCCGAGGCTCGGCGCCCGGGGAGCTGTTTTTT. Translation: CASSGRGSAPGELFF. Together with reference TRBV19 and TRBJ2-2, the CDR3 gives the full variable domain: DGGITQSPKYLFRKEGQNVTLSCEQNLNHDAMYWYRQDPGQGLRLIYYSQIVNDFQKGDIAEGYSVSREKKESFPLTVTSAQKNPTAFYLCASSGRGSAPGELFFGEGSRLTVL.

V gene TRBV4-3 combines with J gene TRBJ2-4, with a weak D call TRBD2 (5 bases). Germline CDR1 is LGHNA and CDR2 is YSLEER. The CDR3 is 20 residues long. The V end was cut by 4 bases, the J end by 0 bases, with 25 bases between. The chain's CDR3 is CASSPGDGGTTILAKNIQYF. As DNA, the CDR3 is TGCGCCAGCAGCCCCGGGGATGGAGGAACTACCATACTAGCCAAAAACATTCAGTACTTC.

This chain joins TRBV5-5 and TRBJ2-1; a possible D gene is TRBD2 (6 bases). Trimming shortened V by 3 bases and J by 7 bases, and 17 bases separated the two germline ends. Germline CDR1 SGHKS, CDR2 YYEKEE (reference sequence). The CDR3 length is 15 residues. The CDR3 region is CASSSAREQRNEQFF. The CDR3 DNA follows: TGTGCCAGCAGCTCCGCGCGGGAACAAAGAAATGAGCAGTTCTTC.

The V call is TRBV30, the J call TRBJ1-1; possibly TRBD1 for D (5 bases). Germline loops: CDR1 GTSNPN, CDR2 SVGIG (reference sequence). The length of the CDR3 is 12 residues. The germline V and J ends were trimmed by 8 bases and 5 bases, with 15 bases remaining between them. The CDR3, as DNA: TGTGCCAGAACGGGGGGTGGAACTGAAGCTTTCTTT. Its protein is CARTGGGTEAFF.

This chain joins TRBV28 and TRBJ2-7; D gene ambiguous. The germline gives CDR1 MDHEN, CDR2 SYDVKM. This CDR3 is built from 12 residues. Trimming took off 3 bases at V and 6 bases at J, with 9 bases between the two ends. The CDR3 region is CASSLGQIEQYF. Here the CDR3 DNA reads TGTGCCAGCAGTTTGGGCCAGATCGAGCAGTACTTC.

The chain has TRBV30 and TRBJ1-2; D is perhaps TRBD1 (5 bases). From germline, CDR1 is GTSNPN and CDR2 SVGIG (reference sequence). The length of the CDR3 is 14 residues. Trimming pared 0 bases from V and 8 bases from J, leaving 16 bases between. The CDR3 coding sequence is TGTGCCTGGAGTGTACCCGGGGGGTTGGGAGGCTACACCTTC. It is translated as CAWSVPGGLGGYTF.

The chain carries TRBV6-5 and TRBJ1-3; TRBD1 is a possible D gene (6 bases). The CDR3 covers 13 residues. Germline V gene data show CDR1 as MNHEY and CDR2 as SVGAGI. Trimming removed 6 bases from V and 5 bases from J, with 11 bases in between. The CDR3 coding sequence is TGTGCCAGCAGCTATGGGACAAGAAACACCATATATTTT. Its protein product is CASSYGTRNTIYF.

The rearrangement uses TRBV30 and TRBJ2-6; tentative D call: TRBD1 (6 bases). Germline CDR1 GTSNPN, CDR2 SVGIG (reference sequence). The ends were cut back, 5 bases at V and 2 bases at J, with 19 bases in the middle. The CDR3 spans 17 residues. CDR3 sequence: CAWLFIQGMAGANVLTF. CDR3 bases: TGTGCCTGGCTGTTCATTCAGGGGATGGCTGGGGCCAACGTCCTGACTTTC.

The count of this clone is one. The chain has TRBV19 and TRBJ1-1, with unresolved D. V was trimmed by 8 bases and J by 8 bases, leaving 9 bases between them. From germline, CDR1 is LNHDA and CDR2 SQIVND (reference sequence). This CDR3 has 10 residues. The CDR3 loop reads CASGLREAFF. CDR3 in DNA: TGTGCCAGTGGTTTGAGGGAAGCTTTCTTT.

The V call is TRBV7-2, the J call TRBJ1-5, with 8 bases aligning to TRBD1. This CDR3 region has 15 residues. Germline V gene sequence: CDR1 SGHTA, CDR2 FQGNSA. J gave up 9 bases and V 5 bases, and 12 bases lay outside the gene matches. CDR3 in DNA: TGTGCCAGCAGCCCTGGACAGGGACAGACGCGGCCCCAGCATTTT. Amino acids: CASSPGQGQTRPQHF.

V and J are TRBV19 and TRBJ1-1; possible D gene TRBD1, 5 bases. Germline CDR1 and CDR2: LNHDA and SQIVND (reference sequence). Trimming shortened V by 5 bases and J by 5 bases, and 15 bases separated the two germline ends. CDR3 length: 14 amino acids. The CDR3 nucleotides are TGTGCCAGTAGTGTCCAGGGTGTTAATACTGAAGCTTTCTTT. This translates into CASSVQGVNTEAFF.